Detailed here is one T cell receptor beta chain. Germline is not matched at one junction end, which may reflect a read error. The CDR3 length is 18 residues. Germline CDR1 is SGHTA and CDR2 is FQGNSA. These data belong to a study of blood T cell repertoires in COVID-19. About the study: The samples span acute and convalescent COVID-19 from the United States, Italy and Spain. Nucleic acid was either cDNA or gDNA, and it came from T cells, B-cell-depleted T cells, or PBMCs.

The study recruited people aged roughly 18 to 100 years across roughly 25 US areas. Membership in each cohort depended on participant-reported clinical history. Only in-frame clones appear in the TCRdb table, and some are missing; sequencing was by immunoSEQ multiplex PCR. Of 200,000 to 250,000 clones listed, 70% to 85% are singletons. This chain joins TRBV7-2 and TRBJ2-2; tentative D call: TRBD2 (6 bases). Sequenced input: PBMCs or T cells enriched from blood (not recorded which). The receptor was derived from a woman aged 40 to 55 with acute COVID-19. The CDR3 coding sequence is TGTGCCAGCACCTTACTACGTGGGAGTGGGAGGCTCACCGGGGAGCTGTTTTTT. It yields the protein CASTLLRGSGRLTGELFF.